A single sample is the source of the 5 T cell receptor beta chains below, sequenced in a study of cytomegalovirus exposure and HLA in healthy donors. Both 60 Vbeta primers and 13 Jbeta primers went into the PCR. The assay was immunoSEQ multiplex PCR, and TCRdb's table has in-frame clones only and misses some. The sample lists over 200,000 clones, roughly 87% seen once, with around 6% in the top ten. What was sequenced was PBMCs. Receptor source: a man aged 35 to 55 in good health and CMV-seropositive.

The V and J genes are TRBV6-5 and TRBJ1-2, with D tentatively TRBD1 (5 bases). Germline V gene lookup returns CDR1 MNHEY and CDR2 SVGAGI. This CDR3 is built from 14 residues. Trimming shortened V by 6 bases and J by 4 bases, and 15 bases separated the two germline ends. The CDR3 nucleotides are TGTGCCAGCAGGAGAATTGACGGGGGCTATGGCTACACCTTC. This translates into CASRRIDGGYGYTF.

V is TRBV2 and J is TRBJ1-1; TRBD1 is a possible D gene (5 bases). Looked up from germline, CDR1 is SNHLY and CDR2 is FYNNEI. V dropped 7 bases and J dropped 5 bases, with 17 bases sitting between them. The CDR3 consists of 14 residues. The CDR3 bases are TGTGCCAGCACCGAGACAGAAGTTGGAACTGAAGCTTTCTTT. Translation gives CASTETEVGTEAFF.

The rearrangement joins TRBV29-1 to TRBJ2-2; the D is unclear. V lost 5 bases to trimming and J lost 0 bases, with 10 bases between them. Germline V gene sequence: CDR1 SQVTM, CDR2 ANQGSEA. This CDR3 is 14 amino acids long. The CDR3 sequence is CSVWPQANTGELFF. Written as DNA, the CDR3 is TGCAGCGTTTGGCCTCAGGCGAACACCGGGGAGCTGTTTTTT.

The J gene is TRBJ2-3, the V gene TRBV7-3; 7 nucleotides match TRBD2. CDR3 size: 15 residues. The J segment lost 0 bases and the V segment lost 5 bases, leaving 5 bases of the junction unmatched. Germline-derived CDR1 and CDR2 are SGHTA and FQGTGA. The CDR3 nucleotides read TGTGCCAGCAGCCTTACTAGCGTGAGCACAGATACGCAGTATTTT. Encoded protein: CASSLTSVSTDTQYF.

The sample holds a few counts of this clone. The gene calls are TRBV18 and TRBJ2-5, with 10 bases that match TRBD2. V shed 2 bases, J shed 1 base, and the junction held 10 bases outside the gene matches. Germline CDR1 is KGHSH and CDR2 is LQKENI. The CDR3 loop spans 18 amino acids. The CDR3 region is CASSPKDLAGASQETQYF. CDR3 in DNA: TGTGCCAGCTCACCAAAGGATCTAGCGGGAGCCTCCCAAGAGACCCAGTACTTC.